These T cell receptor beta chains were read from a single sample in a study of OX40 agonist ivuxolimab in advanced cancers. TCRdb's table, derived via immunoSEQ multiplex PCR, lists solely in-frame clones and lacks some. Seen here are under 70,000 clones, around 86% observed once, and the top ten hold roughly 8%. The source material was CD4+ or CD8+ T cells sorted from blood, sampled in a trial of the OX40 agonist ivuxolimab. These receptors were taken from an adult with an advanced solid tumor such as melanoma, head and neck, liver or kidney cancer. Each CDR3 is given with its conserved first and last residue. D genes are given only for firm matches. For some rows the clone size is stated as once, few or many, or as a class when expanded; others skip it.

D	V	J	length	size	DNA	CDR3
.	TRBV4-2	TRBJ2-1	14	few	TGTGCCAGCAGCCGTCGGACTTACGACAATGAGCAGTTCTTC	CASSRRTYDNEQFF
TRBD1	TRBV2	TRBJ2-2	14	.	TGTGCCAGCAGTTTGGGACAGCCTTTCGGGGAGCTGTTTTTT	CASSLGQPFGELFF
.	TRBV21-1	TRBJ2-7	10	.	TGTGCCAGCAGCTCTCCTAAACAGTACTTC	CASSSPKQYF
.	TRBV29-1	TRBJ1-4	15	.	TGCAGCGCTACTAAGAAGGCTGCAACTAATGAAAAACTGTTTTTT	CSATKKAATNEKLFF
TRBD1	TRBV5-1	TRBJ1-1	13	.	TGCGCCAGCAAGACAGGGCAAAACACTGAAGCTTTCTTT	CASKTGQNTEAFF
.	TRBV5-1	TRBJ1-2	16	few	TGCGCCAGCAGCCAAACCTCAGGGGTCCCGGGGGCTGGCTACACCTTC	CASSQTSGVPGAGYTF
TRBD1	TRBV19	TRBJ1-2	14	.	TGTGCCAGTAGACACAGGGGCCCAGGCTATGGCTACACCTTC	CASRHRGPGYGYTF
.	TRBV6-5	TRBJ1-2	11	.	TGTGCCAGCAGTTCGCCGGGGGGCTACACCTTC	CASSSPGGYTF
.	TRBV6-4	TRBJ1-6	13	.	TGTGCCAGCAGTGAGGATGCCTCCTCACCCCTCCACTTT	CASSEDASSPLHF
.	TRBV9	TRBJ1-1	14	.	TGTGCCAGCAGCGTAGGGCAACCTAACACTGAAGCTTTCTTT	CASSVGQPNTEAFF
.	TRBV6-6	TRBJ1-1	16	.	TGTGCCAGCAGTTCCGGGTCTCATGGGGGGAACACTGAAGCTTTCTTT	CASSSGSHGGNTEAFF
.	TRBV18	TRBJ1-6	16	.	TGTGCCAGCTCACCAGAGGGACCACTAGGAGGTTCACCCCTCCACTTT	CASSPEGPLGGSPLHF
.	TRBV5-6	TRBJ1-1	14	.	TGTGCCAGCAGCTTCAGAGGCCTTAGTAAAGAAGCTTTCTTT	CASSFRGLSKEAFF
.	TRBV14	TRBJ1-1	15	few	TGTGCCAGCAGCCAACCTGGTCAGGGGAGCACTGAAGCTTTCTTT	CASSQPGQGSTEAFF
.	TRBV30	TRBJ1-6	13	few	TGTGCCTGGACCAACCATATGGGTTCACCCCTCCACTTT	CAWTNHMGSPLHF
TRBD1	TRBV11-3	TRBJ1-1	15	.	TGTGCCAGCAGCACCCCGACAGGGCGTTGGACTGAAGCTTTCTTT	CASSTPTGRWTEAFF
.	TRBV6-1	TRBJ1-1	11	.	TGTGCCAGCAGATACAGGGAGGCAGCTTTCTTT	CASRYREAAFF
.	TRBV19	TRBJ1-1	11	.	TGTGCCAGTAGTATAGCTTCGAAAGCTTTCTTT	CASSIASKAFF
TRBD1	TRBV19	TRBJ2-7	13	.	TGTGCCAGTAGTAGACAGGGCTTCTACGAGCAGTACTTC	CASSRQGFYEQYF
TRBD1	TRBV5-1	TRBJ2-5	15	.	TGCGCCAGCAACCTTTCGGACAGGGGGAAAGAGACCCAGTACTTC	CASNLSDRGKETQYF
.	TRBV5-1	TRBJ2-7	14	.	TGCGCCAGCAGAAGTAAACAGAATTCGAACGAGCAGTACTTC	CASRSKQNSNEQYF
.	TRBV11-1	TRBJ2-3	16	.	TGTGCCAGCAGCTTAATATTGGGGCGGGGCACAGATACGCAGTATTTT	CASSLILGRGTDTQYF
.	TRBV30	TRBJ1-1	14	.	TGTGCCTGGAGTGTAATGCTTCAGAACACTGAAGCTTTCTTT	CAWSVMLQNTEAFF
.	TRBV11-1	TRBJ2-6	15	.	TGTGCCAGCAGCGGAAGGGGTGTTGGGGCCAACGTCCTGACTTTC	CASSGRGVGANVLTF
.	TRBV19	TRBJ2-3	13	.	TGTGCCATCAGGGGTCAGAACTCAGATACGCAGTATTTT	CAIRGQNSDTQYF
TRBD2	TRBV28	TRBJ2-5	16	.	TGTGCCAGCAGTTTAGTTACTAGCGGGGGACAAGAGACCCAGTACTTC	CASSLVTSGGQETQYF